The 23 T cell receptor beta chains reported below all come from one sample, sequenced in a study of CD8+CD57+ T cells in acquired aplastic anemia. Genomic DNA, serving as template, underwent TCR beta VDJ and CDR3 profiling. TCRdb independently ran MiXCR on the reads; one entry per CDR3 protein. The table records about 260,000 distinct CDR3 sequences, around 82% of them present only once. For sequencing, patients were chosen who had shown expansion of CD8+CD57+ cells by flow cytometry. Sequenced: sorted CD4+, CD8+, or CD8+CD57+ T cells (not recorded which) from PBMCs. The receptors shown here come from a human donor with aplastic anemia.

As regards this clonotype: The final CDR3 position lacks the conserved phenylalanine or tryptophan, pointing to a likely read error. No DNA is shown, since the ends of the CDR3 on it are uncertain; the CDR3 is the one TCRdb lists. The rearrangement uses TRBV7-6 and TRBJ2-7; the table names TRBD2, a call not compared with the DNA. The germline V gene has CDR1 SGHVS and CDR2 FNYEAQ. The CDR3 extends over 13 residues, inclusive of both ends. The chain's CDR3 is CANTLGRVPAGAN.

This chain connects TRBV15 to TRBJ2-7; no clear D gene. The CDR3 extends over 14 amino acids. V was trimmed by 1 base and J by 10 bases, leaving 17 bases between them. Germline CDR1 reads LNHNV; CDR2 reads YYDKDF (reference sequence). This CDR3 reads CATSRGSAHYTQYF. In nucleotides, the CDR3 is TGTGCCACCAGCAGAGGGAGCGCTCACTACACCCAGTACTTC. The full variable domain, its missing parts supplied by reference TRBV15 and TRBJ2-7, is DAMVIQNPRYQVTQFGKPVTLSCSQTLNHNVMYWYQQKSSQAPKLLFHYYDKDFNNEADTPDNFQSRRPNTSFCFLDIRSPGLGDTAMYLCATSRGSAHYTQYFGPGTRLTVT.

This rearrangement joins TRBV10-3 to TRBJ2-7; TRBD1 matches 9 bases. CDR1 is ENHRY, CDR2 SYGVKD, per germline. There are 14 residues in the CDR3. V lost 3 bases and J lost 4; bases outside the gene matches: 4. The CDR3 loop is CAISESDRGYEQYF. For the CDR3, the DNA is TGTGCCATCAGTGAATCGGACAGGGGATACGAGCAGTACTTC.

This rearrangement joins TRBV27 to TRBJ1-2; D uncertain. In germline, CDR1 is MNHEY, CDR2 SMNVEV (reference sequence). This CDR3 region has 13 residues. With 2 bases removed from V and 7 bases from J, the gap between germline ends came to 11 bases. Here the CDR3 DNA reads TGTGCCAGCAGTTTAGAGTCCTCGACTGGCTACACCTTC. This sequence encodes CASSLESSTGYTF.

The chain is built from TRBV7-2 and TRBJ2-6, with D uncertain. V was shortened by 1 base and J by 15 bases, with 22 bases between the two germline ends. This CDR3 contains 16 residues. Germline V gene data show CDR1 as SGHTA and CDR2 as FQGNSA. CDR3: CASSLVFTYAATDLTF. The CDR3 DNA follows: TGTGCCAGCAGCTTAGTGTTTACATACGCAGCCACCGACCTGACTTTC.

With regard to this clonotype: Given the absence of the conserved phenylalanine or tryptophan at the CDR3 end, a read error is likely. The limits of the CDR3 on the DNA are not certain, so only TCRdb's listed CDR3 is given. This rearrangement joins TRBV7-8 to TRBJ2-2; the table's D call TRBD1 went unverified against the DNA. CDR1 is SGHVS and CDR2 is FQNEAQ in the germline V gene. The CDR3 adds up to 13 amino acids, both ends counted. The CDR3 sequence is CASSLVRGPDTQY.

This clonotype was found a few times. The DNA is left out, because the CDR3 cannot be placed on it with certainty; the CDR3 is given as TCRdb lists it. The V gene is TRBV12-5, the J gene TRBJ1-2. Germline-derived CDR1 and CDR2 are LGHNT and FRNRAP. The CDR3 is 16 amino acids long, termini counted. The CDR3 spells CASGLERDGLVYGYTF.

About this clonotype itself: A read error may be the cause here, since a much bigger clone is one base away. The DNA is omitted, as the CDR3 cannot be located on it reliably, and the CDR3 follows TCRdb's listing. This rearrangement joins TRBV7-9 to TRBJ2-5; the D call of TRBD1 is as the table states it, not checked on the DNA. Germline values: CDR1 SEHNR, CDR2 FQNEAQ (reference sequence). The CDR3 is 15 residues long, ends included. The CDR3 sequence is CAGQVARETQYFGYF.

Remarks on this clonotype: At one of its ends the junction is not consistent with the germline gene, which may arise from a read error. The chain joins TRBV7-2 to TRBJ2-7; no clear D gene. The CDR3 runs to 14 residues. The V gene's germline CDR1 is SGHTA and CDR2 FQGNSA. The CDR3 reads CASSPFGQETQYFF. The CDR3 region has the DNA TGTGCCAGCAGCCCATTTGGTCAAGAGACCCAGTACTTCTTC.

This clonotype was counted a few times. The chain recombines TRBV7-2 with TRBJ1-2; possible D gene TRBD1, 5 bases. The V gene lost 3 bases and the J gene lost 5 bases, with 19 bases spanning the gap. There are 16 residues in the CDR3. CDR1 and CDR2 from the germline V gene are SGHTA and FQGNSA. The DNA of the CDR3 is TGTGCCAGCAGCTTGGCGGGGGACGGGCACGTATATGGCTACACCTTC. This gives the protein CASSLAGDGHVYGYTF.

CDR3 DNA: TGTGCCAGCAGTTACGTGGGGGGGGCGCAATCTGAAGCTTTCTTT. It encodes CASSYVGGAQSEAFF. V is TRBV25-1 and J is TRBJ1-1, with a tentative D call TRBD1 (6 bases). Trimming cost V 5 bases and J 6 bases, with 19 bases left between them. The CDR3 runs to 15 residues. Germline CDR1 and CDR2: MGHDK and SYGVNS.

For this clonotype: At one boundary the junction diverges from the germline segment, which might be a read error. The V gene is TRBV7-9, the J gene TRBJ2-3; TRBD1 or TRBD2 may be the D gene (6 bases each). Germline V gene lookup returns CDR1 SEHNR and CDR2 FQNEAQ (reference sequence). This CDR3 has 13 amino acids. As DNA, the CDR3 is TGTGCCAGCAGGGACGGGGGCAGCTATACGGCGTATTTC. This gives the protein CASRDGGSYTAYF. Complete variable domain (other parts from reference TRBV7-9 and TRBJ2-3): DTGVSQNPRHKITKRGQNVTFRCDPISEHNRLYWYRQTLGQGPEFLTYFQNEAQLEKSRLLSDRFSAERPKGSFSTLEIQRTEQGDSAMYLCASRDGGSYTAYFGPGTRLTVL.

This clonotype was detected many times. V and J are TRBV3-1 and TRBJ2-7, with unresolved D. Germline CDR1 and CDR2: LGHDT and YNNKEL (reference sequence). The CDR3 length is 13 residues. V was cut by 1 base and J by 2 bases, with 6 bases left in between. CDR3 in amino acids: CASSQGAAYEQYF. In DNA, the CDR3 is TGTGCCAGCAGCCAAGGGGCCGCCTACGAGCAGTACTTC.

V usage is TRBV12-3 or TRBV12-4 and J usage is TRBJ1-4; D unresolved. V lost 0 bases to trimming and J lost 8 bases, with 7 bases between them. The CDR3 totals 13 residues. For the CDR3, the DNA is TGTGCCAGCAGTTTAGCAGGCAGGGAAAAACTGTTTTTT. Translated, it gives CASSLAGREKLFF.

CDR3 amino acids: CASGDGQAHAQYF. In DNA form, the CDR3 reads TGCGCCAGCGGGGACGGGCAGGCACATGCGCAGTATTTT. The rearrangement joins TRBV5-1 to TRBJ2-3; either TRBD1 or TRBD2 may fit D (5 bases each). Germline V gene data show CDR1 as SGHRS and CDR2 as YFSETQ. The CDR3 sequence is 13 residues long. Trimming removed 7 bases from V and 10 bases from J, with 19 bases in between.

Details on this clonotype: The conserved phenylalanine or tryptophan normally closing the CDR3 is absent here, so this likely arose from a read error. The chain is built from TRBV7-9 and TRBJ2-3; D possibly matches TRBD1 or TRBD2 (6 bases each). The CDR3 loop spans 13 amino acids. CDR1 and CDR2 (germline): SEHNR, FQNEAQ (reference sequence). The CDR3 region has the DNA TGTGCCAGCGGCTTCGGGGGCACAGAGAGGCAGTATGAT. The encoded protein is CASGFGGTERQYD.

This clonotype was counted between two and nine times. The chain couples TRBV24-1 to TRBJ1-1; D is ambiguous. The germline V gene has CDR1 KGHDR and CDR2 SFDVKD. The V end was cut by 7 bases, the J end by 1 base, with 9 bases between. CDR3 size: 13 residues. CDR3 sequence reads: CATRQLENTEAFF. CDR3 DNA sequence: TGTGCCACCAGACAGCTCGAGAACACTGAAGCTTTCTTT.

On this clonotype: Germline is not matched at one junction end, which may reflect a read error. The CDR3 DNA sequence: TGCGCCAGCAGCTTTGATCCAGCGGGTAAAAACCATTACTTCTTC. It codes for CASSFDPAGKNHYFF. The chain recombines TRBV7-8 with TRBJ2-1; tentatively, D is TRBD2 (6 bases). This CDR3 has 15 amino acids. CDR1 is SGHVS, CDR2 FQNEAQ, per germline.

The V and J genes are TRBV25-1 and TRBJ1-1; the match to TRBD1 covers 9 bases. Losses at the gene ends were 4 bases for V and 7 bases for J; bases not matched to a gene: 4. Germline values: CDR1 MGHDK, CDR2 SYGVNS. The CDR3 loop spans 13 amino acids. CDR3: CASSVQGAGEAFF. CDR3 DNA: TGTGCCAGCAGTGTACAGGGGGCGGGTGAAGCTTTCTTT.

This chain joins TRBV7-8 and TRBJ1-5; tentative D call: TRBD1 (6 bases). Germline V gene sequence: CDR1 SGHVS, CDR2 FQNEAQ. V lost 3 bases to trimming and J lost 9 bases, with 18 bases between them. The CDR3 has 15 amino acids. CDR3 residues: CASSFDPDGTPPQHF. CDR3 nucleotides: TGTGCCAGCAGCTTTGATCCAGACGGGACACCGCCCCAGCATTTT.

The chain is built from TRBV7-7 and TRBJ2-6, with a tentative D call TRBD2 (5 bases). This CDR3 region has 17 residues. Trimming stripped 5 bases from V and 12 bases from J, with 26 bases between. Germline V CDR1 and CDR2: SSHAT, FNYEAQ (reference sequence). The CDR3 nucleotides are TGTGCCAGCAGCCCAGGAGGAGCACCCGCGCAGTACTTCGTCCTGACTTTC. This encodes CASSPGGAPAQYFVLTF. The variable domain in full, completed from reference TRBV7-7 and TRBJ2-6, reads GAGVSQSPRYKVTKRGQDVTLRCDPISSHATLYWYQQALGQGPEFLTYFNYEAQPDKSGLPSDRFSAERPEGSISTLTIQRTEQRDSAMYRCASSPGGAPAQYFVLTFGAGSRLTVL.

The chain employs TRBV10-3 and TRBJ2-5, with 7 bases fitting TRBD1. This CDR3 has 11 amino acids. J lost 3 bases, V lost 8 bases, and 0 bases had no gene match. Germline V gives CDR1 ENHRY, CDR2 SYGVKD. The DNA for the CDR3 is TGTGCCATCGGGACAGAAGAGACCCAGTACTTC. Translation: CAIGTEETQYF.

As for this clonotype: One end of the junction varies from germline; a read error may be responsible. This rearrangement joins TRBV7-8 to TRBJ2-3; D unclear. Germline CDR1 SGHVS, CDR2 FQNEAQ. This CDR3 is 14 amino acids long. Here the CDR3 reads CASSLGVTGETLYF. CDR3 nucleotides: TGTGCCAGCAGCTTAGGGGTTACGGGTGAAACGCTGTACTTT.